The rows below give T cell receptor beta chains drawn from one sample of a study of cytomegalovirus exposure and HLA in healthy donors. TCRdb keeps only in-frame clones here, not all; method: immunoSEQ multiplex PCR. The sample has about 130,000 clones; around 80% are singletons. Input material: PBMCs. Every receptor here comes from a young woman in good health and CMV-seropositive. CDR3s include the opening cysteine and the closing phenylalanine or tryptophan. The D gene is left open where the match is weak. A clone size is listed for some rows: how often the clone was seen (once, few, many), or a class if it is expanded.

j_call,clone_size,v_call,d_call,cdr3_nt,cdr3_aa
TRBJ2-5,-,TRBV7-3,-,TGTGCCAGCAGCGTTCGTAGCCAGGAGACCCAGTACTTC,CASSVRSQETQYF
TRBJ2-3,-,TRBV9,TRBD2,TGTGCCAGCAGCGTAGTGGGTAGCGGGGGGGCGCGAGATACGCAGTATTTT,CASSVVGSGGARDTQYF
TRBJ2-7,-,TRBV27,TRBD2,TGTGCCAGCAGTTTGATCGGGGGGGACGAGCAGTACTTC,CASSLIGGDEQYF
TRBJ2-1,-,TRBV7-9,-,TGTGCCAGCAGCTTAGGTGGTTGGGGACTTCGCTACAATGAGCAGTTCTTC,CASSLGGWGLRYNEQFF
TRBJ2-3,-,TRBV9,TRBD1,TGTGCCAGCAGCGTCGGGACAGGGGTAACAGATACGCAGTATTTT,CASSVGTGVTDTQYF
TRBJ2-7,-,TRBV6-1,TRBD2,TGTGCCAGCAGTGTCAGCGGGGGGGCAAACGAGCAGTACTTC,CASSVSGGANEQYF
TRBJ1-1,-,TRBV10-3,-,TGTGCCATAGGGGATACTGAAGCTTTCTTT,CAIGDTEAFF
TRBJ1-4,-,TRBV25-1,TRBD1,TGTGCCAGCAGTGAATCCCACGGACAGGGGGATGGTGAAAAACTGTTTTTT,CASSESHGQGDGEKLFF
TRBJ2-7,-,TRBV6-5,-,TGTGCCAGCAACCAGGGGGGCGAGCAGTACTTC,CASNQGGEQYF
TRBJ1-4,few,TRBV11-1,TRBD1,TGTGCCAGCAGCCGACAGGGATCTAATGAAAAACTGTTTTTT,CASSRQGSNEKLFF
TRBJ2-1,-,TRBV5-4,-,TGTGCCAGCAGCTTCAATATAGCGGACAATGAGCAGTTCTTC,CASSFNIADNEQFF
TRBJ1-4,-,TRBV10-3,-,TGTGCCACCCGACAGGATGAAAAACTGTTTTTT,CATRQDEKLFF
TRBJ2-7,-,TRBV10-3,-,TGTGCCATCAGTGAGGGAGGGTACGAGCAGTACTTC,CAISEGGYEQYF
TRBJ2-5,-,TRBV27,-,TGTGCCAGCAGTCCGACATGGGGCGATTTGAAGACCCAGTACTTC,CASSPTWGDLKTQYF
TRBJ2-1,-,TRBV12-5,TRBD1,TGTGCTAGTGGGGCAGGACAGGGCCAGTTCTTC,CASGAGQGQFF
TRBJ1-5,-,TRBV10-2,-,TGCGCCAGCAGTGACCCAGGGTTTCAGCCCCAGCATTTT,CASSDPGFQPQHF
TRBJ2-7,-,TRBV6-1,TRBD1,TGTGCCAGCAAAGCGGACAGGGGCCCCTACGAGCAGTACTTC,CASKADRGPYEQYF
TRBJ1-3,-,TRBV18,TRBD1,TGTGCCAGCTCACCCAGGACAGGGGACAGCTCTGGAAACACCATATATTTT,CASSPRTGDSSGNTIYF
TRBJ1-2,-,TRBV5-1,-,TGCGCCAGCAGCTCCTTAGGAGGGTCGGCGACTAACTATGGCTACACCTTC,CASSSLGGSATNYGYTF
TRBJ1-5,-,TRBV11-2,-,TGTGCCAGCAGCAAGGACAGTCGGGGCCAGCCCCAGCATTTT,CASSKDSRGQPQHF
TRBJ1-1,once,TRBV5-4,-,TGTGCCAGCGCCCACAGGGATGCGATCTCTGAAGCTTTCTTT,CASAHRDAISEAFF
TRBJ2-3,few,TRBV18,TRBD1,TGTGCCAGCTCACCTCAGGTTGCAGGGGGCGCAGATACGCAGTATTTT,CASSPQVAGGADTQYF
TRBJ2-5,-,TRBV20-1,-,TGCAGTGTGTGGGGGGGCAAGACCCAGTACTTC,CSVWGGKTQYF
TRBJ1-2,-,TRBV6-5,TRBD1,TGTGCCAGCAGTTACCTGCCGGGACAGGAAAACTATGGCTACACCTTC,CASSYLPGQENYGYTF